The 13 T cell receptor beta chains in this list originate from one sample, sequenced in a study of T cell clonality in common variable immunodeficiency (dated by TCRdb to the mid-2010s). Paper-wide results and their limitations: CVID TCRbeta sequences were reported to have fewer deletions and N-nucleotide insertions and to lack highly modified clones with 13 or more V deletions.

Library creation used the immunoSEQ multiplex PCR assay. In its TCRdb copy, this immuneACCESS table keeps in-frame sequences only and misses some clones. Where compared with another copy, unresolved V genes explain less than half of these, and the others have no known cause. The table puts about 25,000 clones in this sample, none counted just once. The ten most abundant clones make up under 4.5% of the sample. No antigens are known for them. Sequencing used peripheral blood mononuclear cells. The receptors derive from a human donor with common variable immunodeficiency.

As concerns this clone: The read ends 3 residues shy of where the CDR3 ends; the end is completed using the germline J gene. The chain has TRBV14 and TRBJ2-7; 12 nucleotides align to TRBD2. Germline CDR1 SGHDN, CDR2 FVKESK. CDR3 length: 17 residues. The V segment lost 3 bases and the J segment 5 bases; nucleotides outside the gene matches: 11. CDR3 DNA, as far as it was read: TGTGCCAGCAGCCACCTCGGGACTAGCGGGCGGTACGACGAG. Its translation is CASSHLGTSGRYDE. The whole CDR3 reads CASSHLGTSGRYDEQYF.

This clone has ten or more counts. Read data end 3 residues before the CDR3 end; the end is taken from the germline J gene. The genes are TRBV9 and TRBJ2-1; D is perhaps TRBD1 (6 bases). CDR1 is SGDLS, CDR2 YYNGEE, per germline. V was cut by 0 bases and J by 8 bases, with 15 bases left in between. The CDR3 loop spans 15 amino acids. CDR3 in amino acids: CASSVEVGGVYEQFF. The covered CDR3 bases are TGTGCCAGCAGCGTAGAAGTAGGGGGAGTCTATGAG. Full variable domain (remainder filled in from reference TRBV9 and TRBJ2-1): DSGVTQTPKHLITATGQRVTLRCSPRSGDLSVYWYQQSLDQGLQFLIQYYNGEERAKGNILERFSAQQFPDLHSELNLSSLELGDSALYFCASSVEVGGVYEQFFGPGTRLTVL.

In this sample, this clone turned up a few times. CDR3 region: CASSLFLAEQYF. Partial CDR3 DNA: TGTGCCAGCAGCTTGTTTTTAGCCGAG. The chain is built from TRBV7-9 and TRBJ2-7; no definite D call. Read sequence stops 3 residues before the CDR3 end, and the germline J gene provides the missing end. Trimming removed 3 bases at V and 6 bases at J, with 9 bases between. This CDR3 region has 12 residues. Germline CDR1 is SEHNR and CDR2 is FQNEAQ (reference sequence).

Note on this clone: The CDR3 is cut off 3 residues early in the read; its end comes from the germline J gene. The rearrangement uses TRBV7-7 and TRBJ2-1, with TRBD2 identical over 11 bases. The CDR3 loop spans 18 amino acids. J lost 4 bases, V lost 5 bases, and 13 bases had no gene match. The germline gives CDR1 SSHAT, CDR2 FNYEAQ (reference sequence). CDR3 DNA (partial): TGTGCCAGCAGCCCAATTCACCCCGGGACTAGCGGATACAATGAG. Translated, it gives CASSPIHPGTSGYNE. The CDR3 in its entirety is CASSPIHPGTSGYNEQFF.

About this clone itself: The read gets to within 3 residues of the CDR3 end, and the germline J gene fills in the rest. The rearrangement links TRBV2 to TRBJ1-5; TRBD1 agrees at 7 bases. The CDR3 contains 14 residues. The germline CDR1 and CDR2 sequences are SNHLY and FYNNEI. V trimming: 3 bases; J trimming: 2 bases; junction bases outside the gene matches: 1. CDR3 DNA, as far as it was read: TGTGCCAGCAGTGAGCAGGGGGGCAATCAGCCC. This codes for CASSEQGGNQP. The CDR3 in full is CASSEQGGNQPQHF.

This clone was counted many times. The read falls 3 residues short of the CDR3 end, and the missing part is taken from the germline J gene. The chain carries TRBV24-1 and TRBJ2-1, with TRBD1 matching 10 bases. V lost 3 bases, J lost 4 bases, and 8 bases stayed unmatched. The germline gives CDR1 KGHDR, CDR2 SFDVKD. This CDR3 contains 17 residues. Incomplete CDR3 DNA: TGTGCCACCAGTGATCAATCGGGACAGGGGTATTACAATGAG. Residues: CATSDQSGQGYYNE. The entire CDR3 reads CATSDQSGQGYYNEQFF.

Of note for this clone: The read ends 3 residues early relative to the CDR3; the germline J gene fills the gap. The same CDR3 is also encoded by other DNA sequences in this sample. This chain uses TRBV7-9 with TRBJ1-5; D not resolved. The CDR3 is 13 residues long. CDR1 SEHNR and CDR2 FQNEAQ come from the germline V gene (reference sequence). Trimming removed 2 bases at V and 2 bases at J, with 4 bases between. The CDR3 loop is CASSLSGNQPQHF. Partial CDR3 DNA: TGTGCCAGCAGCTTATCAGGCAATCAGCCC.

By its share, this clone is medium-sized. Coverage ceases 3 residues before the CDR3 finishes, and the germline J gene fills in the end. V is TRBV28 and J is TRBJ2-5, with 7 bases lining up with TRBD2. Germline-derived CDR1 and CDR2 are MDHEN and SYDVKM. The CDR3 has 14 amino acids. V was clipped by 8 bases and J by 4 bases; unmatched bases: 10. The sequenced CDR3 bases are TGTGCCAGCCGACAGTGGGGAGGGAGAGAGACC. Its protein is CASRQWGGRET. The full CDR3 protein reads CASRQWGGRETQYF.

Regarding this clone: The read finishes 3 residues shy of the CDR3 end, and the germline J gene is used to complete it. The rearrangement links TRBV18 to TRBJ2-1, with 9 bases matching TRBD2. This CDR3 region has 13 residues. Germline lookup yields CDR1 KGHSH and CDR2 LQKENI. Losses at the gene ends were 3 bases for V and 8 bases for J; bases not matched to a gene: 2. CDR3 DNA (partial): TGTGCCAGCTCACCCGGGACTAGCTATGAG. This translates into CASSPGTSYE. The CDR3 in its entirety is CASSPGTSYEQFF.

In its sample, this clone was seen a few times. Read coverage stops 3 residues before the CDR3 terminus; the germline J gene supplies the remainder. The chain has TRBV6-1 and TRBJ2-7; tentative D call: TRBD2 (5 bases). The CDR3 extends over 13 amino acids. CDR1 and CDR2 (germline): MNHNS, SASEGT. V was cut by 4 bases and J by 5 bases, with 12 bases left in between. The CDR3 loop is CASSGLAVNEQYF. Partial CDR3 DNA: TGTGCCAGCAGTGGTCTAGCCGTCAACGAG.

CDR3 DNA, as far as it was read: TGTGCCAGCAGACCCCAGGGGTATCTGACTAGCGGGAGCTTAAATGAG. Encoded protein: CASRPQGYLTSGSLNE. The CDR3, in full, reads CASRPQGYLTSGSLNEQFF. This chain joins TRBV6-7 and TRBJ2-1; 12 bases are a match to TRBD2. The read halts 3 residues ahead of the CDR3 end, with the missing end drawn from the germline J gene. TRBV6-7 is identified as an open reading frame with a role that is uncertain. After removal of 6 bases from V and 7 bases from J, the junction contained 19 bases not matched to a gene. The CDR3 runs to 19 residues.

This clone counts as medium-sized. The read ends 3 residues early relative to the CDR3; the germline J gene fills the gap. This chain uses TRBV12-3 or TRBV12-4 with TRBJ1-1; TRBD1 matches at 7 bases. This CDR3 spans 12 amino acids. CDR3 bases read: TGTGCCAGCAGTTCCATACAGGGGACG. The encoded protein is CASSSIQGT. The CDR3 as a whole reads CASSSIQGTAFF.

Remarks on this clone: The sequence runs out 3 residues before the end of the CDR3; the remainder is reconstructed from the germline J gene. V is TRBV7-9 and J is TRBJ2-2; D not certain. Germline V gives CDR1 SEHNR, CDR2 FQNEAQ (reference sequence). This CDR3 is built from 11 residues. Trimming removed 3 bases at V and 9 bases at J, with 5 bases between. The CDR3 DNA, read in part, is TGTGCCAGCAGCTTTAGTCGGGAG. This translates into CASSFSRE. The whole CDR3 sequence reads CASSFSRELFF.